These 17 T cell receptor beta chains came from one sample sequenced in a study of cytomegalovirus exposure and HLA in healthy donors. The PCR had 60 Vbeta and 13 Jbeta primers. Some clones are missing from TCRdb's copy, which holds only in-frame ones; the method was immunoSEQ multiplex PCR. The table shows approximately 200,000 clones, with 81% occurring only once. Sequencing was carried out using PBMCs. These receptors all stem from a woman between 18 and 29 years old in good health and CMV-seropositive.

The chain employs TRBV23-1 and TRBJ2-5; TRBD1 matches at 10 bases. TRBV23-1 is noted as an ORF with a role that remains uncertain. The CDR3 consists of 18 residues. The V gene end was trimmed by 3 bases and the J gene end by 9 bases; junction bases not matched to a gene: 19. The CDR3 here is CASSHLGGDRGLLGPQYF. CDR3 DNA: TGCGCCAGCAGTCATCTCGGGGGGGACAGGGGTCTTCTCGGGCCCCAGTACTTC.

V is TRBV6-1 and J is TRBJ2-5, with D perhaps TRBD1 (6 bases). Matching the DNA end better, TRBJ2-7 makes the J call doubtful. CDR1 is MNHNS, CDR2 SASEGT, per germline. CDR3 length: 13 residues. CDR3 coding DNA: TGTGCCAGCAGTGGGGGGCTGGAGTACGAGCAGTACTTC. It codes for CASSGGLEYEQYF.

This chain joins TRBV4-1 and TRBJ2-3; D perhaps matches TRBD1 (5 bases). CDR3 size: 15 residues. The germline V gene has CDR1 MGHRA and CDR2 YSYEKL. V was clipped by 0 bases and J by 0 bases, with 7 bases between them. The CDR3 region has the DNA TGCGCCAGCAGCCAAGAGCAGGGTAGCACAGATACGCAGTATTTT. It encodes CASSQEQGSTDTQYF.

The gene calls are TRBV7-9 and TRBJ1-5; a possible D gene is TRBD1 (6 bases). The V gene's germline CDR1 is SEHNR and CDR2 FQNEAQ (reference sequence). The CDR3 covers 15 residues. The germline V and J ends were trimmed by 5 bases and 1 base, with 12 bases remaining between them. The CDR3 spells CASSPYRESNQPQHF. CDR3 bases: TGTGCCAGCAGCCCCTACAGGGAGAGCAATCAGCCCCAGCATTTT.

The chain joins TRBV9 to TRBJ1-2; tentative D call: TRBD1 (5 bases). Trimming shortened V by 3 bases and J by 4 bases, and 28 bases separated the two germline ends. Per germline, CDR1 SGDLS and CDR2 YYNGEE. The CDR3 runs to 19 residues. The CDR3 sequence: CASSGQTGARAAFGYGYTF. In DNA, the CDR3 is TGTGCCAGCAGCGGGCAGACTGGGGCCAGGGCCGCCTTTGGCTATGGCTACACCTTC.

As for this clone: At one end the junction does not follow the germline gene, possibly because of a read error. The V call is TRBV5-4, the J call TRBJ2-1, with a possible D match to TRBD2 (7 bases). Germline V gene data show CDR1 as SGHNT and CDR2 as YYREEE (reference sequence). The CDR3 runs 15 residues. CDR3: CASALGGASYNEQLF. CDR3 nucleotides: TGTGCCAGCGCATTAGGGGGGGCGTCCTACAATGAGCAGCTCTTC. Using reference TRBV5-4 and TRBJ2-1 for the parts outside the CDR3, the full variable domain is ETGVTQSPTHLIKTRGQQVTLRCSSQSGHNTVSWYQQALGQGPQFIFQYYREEENGRGNFPPRFSGLQFPNYSSELNVNALELDDSALYLCASALGGASYNEQLFGPGTRLTVL.

The V and J genes are TRBV4-3 and TRBJ1-4; 7 bases are shared with TRBD1. V lost 5 bases to trimming and J lost 7 bases; unmatched junction nucleotides: 13. The germline gives CDR1 LGHNA, CDR2 YSLEER. The CDR3 totals 16 residues. CDR3 DNA: TGCGCCAGCAGCGAGCACCCCAGGGGGGACGGTGAAAAACTGTTTTTT. Amino acids: CASSEHPRGDGEKLFF.

The CDR3 reads CASSELGPGSYNSPLHF. DNA of the CDR3: TGTGCCAGCAGTGAACTGGGTCCGGGGTCCTATAATTCACCCCTCCACTTT. The V and J genes are TRBV6-1 and TRBJ1-6; D uncertain. This CDR3 has 17 residues. V was shortened by 2 bases and J by 1 base, with 12 bases between the two germline ends. Germline V lookup: CDR1 MNHNS, CDR2 SASEGT.

The V call is TRBV4-1, the J call TRBJ2-1, with 9 bases lining up with TRBD2. Germline V gene lookup returns CDR1 MGHRA and CDR2 YSYEKL. V was pared by 1 base and J by 0 bases, with 7 bases of the junction left unmatched. The CDR3 is 18 amino acids. The CDR3 DNA reads TGCGCCAGCAGCCAAGCCTCTAGCGGGGTGAGCTCCTACAATGAGCAGTTCTTC. Residues: CASSQASSGVSSYNEQFF.

The chain combines TRBV7-6 with TRBJ1-2; perhaps TRBD1 as D (5 bases). The CDR3 covers 15 residues. The germline V and J ends were trimmed by 1 base and 3 bases, with 12 bases remaining between them. CDR1 SGHVS and CDR2 FNYEAQ come from the germline V gene. The CDR3 sequence: CASSLEPGNDYGYTF. The CDR3 DNA reads TGTGCCAGCAGCTTAGAGCCAGGGAACGACTATGGCTACACCTTC.

The gene calls are TRBV30 and TRBJ1-1; unclear D gene. The CDR3 is 12 amino acids. Germline V gene data show CDR1 as GTSNPN and CDR2 as SVGIG (reference sequence). Trimming shortened V by 3 bases and J by 1 base, and 6 bases separated the two germline ends. The CDR3 DNA sequence: TGTGCCTGGAGCTCTTGGAACACTGAAGCTTTCTTT. Its protein is CAWSSWNTEAFF.

In nucleotides, the CDR3 is TGTGCCTGGAGTGTCAGATCCTACAATGAGCAGTTCTTC. Translated, it gives CAWSVRSYNEQFF. The chain couples TRBV30 to TRBJ2-1, with unresolved D. Trimming shortened V by 0 bases and J by 1 base, and 4 bases separated the two germline ends. The germline V gene encodes CDR1 GTSNPN and CDR2 SVGIG (reference sequence). The CDR3 covers 13 residues.

A few counts support this clone. The rearrangement links TRBV7-9 to TRBJ1-1, with unresolved D. The CDR3 runs 14 residues. CDR1 SEHNR and CDR2 FQNEAQ come from the germline V gene (reference sequence). Trimming cost V 2 bases and J 5 bases, with 12 bases left between them. CDR3 nucleotides: TGTGCCAGCAGCTTAAATGCGGGAGGGACTGAAGCTTTCTTT. Its translation is CASSLNAGGTEAFF.

The chain couples TRBV6-4 to TRBJ2-3; TRBD1 is a possible D gene (6 bases). From germline, CDR1 is MRHNA and CDR2 SNTAGT. Trimming pared 5 bases from V and 2 bases from J, leaving 11 bases between. CDR3 length equals 14 residues. CDR3 sequence reads: CASSRDTDTDTQYF. The CDR3 nucleotides read TGTGCCAGCAGTCGGGACACCGACACAGATACGCAGTATTTT.

CDR3 protein: CASGLAGGGYNEQFF. The DNA of the CDR3 is TGTGCCAGCGGACTAGCGGGGGGGGGCTACAATGAGCAGTTCTTC. J is TRBJ2-1 and V is TRBV5-6, with 15 nucleotides matching TRBD2. V dropped 7 bases and J dropped 3; count of bases not matched to a gene: 2. This CDR3 spans 15 amino acids. Germline V gives CDR1 SGHDT, CDR2 YYEEEE.

The chain is built from TRBV23-1 and TRBJ1-1; D is undetermined. TRBV23-1 is recorded as an ORF, its role being uncertain. Trimming removed 0 bases at V and 6 bases at J, with 14 bases between. The CDR3 sequence is 15 residues long. The DNA of the CDR3 is TGCGCCAGCAGTCAATCGTCGAGATTGGGCGCTGAAGCTTTCTTT. It specifies CASSQSSRLGAEAFF.

This clone was found once. The chain employs TRBV7-9 and TRBJ1-2, with 8 nucleotides matching TRBD1. Trimming took 5 bases from V and 2 from J; bases not matched to a gene: 4. Germline CDR1 and CDR2: SEHNR and FQNEAQ (reference sequence). The CDR3 consists of 14 residues. CDR3 in amino acids: CASSAGQGNYGYTF. CDR3 sequence (DNA): TGTGCCAGCAGCGCCGGACAGGGCAACTATGGCTACACCTTC.